The entry that follows covers one TCR beta chain sequence. Its antigen specificity is not known. The record has no base qualities; no much larger clone is one base away. Taken from the germline V gene, the CDR1 and CDR2 loops are MDHEN and SYDVKM. V has 5 bases trimmed and J has 5 bases trimmed; junction bases matching no gene number 3. Measured from the cysteine to the phenylalanine, the CDR3 is 13 residues long. Only the CDR3 portion is preserved as DNA: 39 bases, with reading frame beginning at the first base. Library creation used 5' RACE. The sequencing machine was an Illumina HiSeq 2000. Template switching added a universal primer binding site, and the final cDNA carried a unique molecular identifier that allowed TCR cDNA molecules to be counted accurately. Specific primers in the conserved constant-segment region were used to synthesize first-strand cDNA for TCR alpha and beta chains. To control for contamination, every cDNA library carried two barcodes: a SMART-Mk sample barcode plus Illumina barcodes. TruSeq adapter sequences and Illumina sample barcodes were added in two successive PCR steps. Sequencing of the TCR alpha and beta cDNA libraries was done on the Illumina HiSeq platform using custom primers. The original pipeline was this. MiGEC was used to process raw reads and extract unique molecular identifiers, and MiXCR was used to find CDR3 positions. Recombination models were inferred per individual with the repgenHMM and IGoR tools using an EM algorithm. Shared clonotypes were analyzed with the tcR package in R, and sharing was normalized by the product of cloneset sizes. To study raw recombination free of thymic and clonal selection effects, out-of-frame nonproductive sequences were analyzed. TCRdb reran the public reads through fastp at Q25 and MiXCR, keeping productive beta chains. Entries that share a CDR3 protein sequence are merged under the most common genes and DNA. TCRdb assigned the V and J calls; the authors' analysis was not used. Across this sample there are 310,000 or so distinct CDR3 sequences, with 8.5% to 9.5% seen only once. Jointly, the top ten make up roughly 7% of the sample.

The sample belongs to a study of identical twins (dated by TCRdb to the mid-2010s). Regarding the study in general: The study deep-sequenced TCR alpha and beta repertoires from monozygotic twins, unrelated adults of various ages and cord blood to test whether fetal clonotypes persist. To rule out contamination, the twin experiments were replicated at different times with different library preparation protocols.

Every donor in the study was a healthy Caucasian. Three pairs of female monozygotic twins, all aged about 18 to 30 years, were included in the twin cohort. CD4+ and CD8+ T cell populations were isolated with positive isolation kits from Invitrogen. Results and caveats for the whole study, not just this receptor: Because the same donors could not be followed over many years, the conclusions depended on cross-sectional statistical analysis. Excess twin sharing in beta out-of-frame sequences was weaker because fewer shared sequences lowered the signal-to-noise ratio. Compared with coincidental sharing between unrelated individuals, out-of-frame TCR alpha sequences shared between twins had an excess of sequences with low generation probability. Recombination models systematically underestimated out-of-frame TCR alpha sharing in monozygotic twins but agreed with sharing between unrelated individuals. Fewer insertions were carried by abundant cord blood beta clonotypes; a weaker similar trend was observed in young adult naive repertoires, while no such trend was observed in memory repertoires. Zero-insertion analyses could be partly confounded by invariant T cells such as MAIT and iNKT, though diverse VJ usage argued against such confounding for most clonotypes.

These records were also assigned to another study, of yellow fever vaccine responses in identical twins. Looking at the second paper: According to the authors, in identical twins the way T cells responded to vaccination appeared partly convergent and partly personalized. The study precisely tracked vaccine-responding T cell clones in identical twins.

Sequenced sample: CD8+ T cells sorted from blood. This receptor chain uses TRBV28 and TRBJ2-5, with TRBD1 identical over 9 junction bases. The receptor was isolated from a woman aged 18-29 years in good health. CDR3 region: CASSVQGAETQYF. The DNA sequence follows: TGTGCCAGCAGTGTACAGGGGGCTGAGACCCAGTACTTC.